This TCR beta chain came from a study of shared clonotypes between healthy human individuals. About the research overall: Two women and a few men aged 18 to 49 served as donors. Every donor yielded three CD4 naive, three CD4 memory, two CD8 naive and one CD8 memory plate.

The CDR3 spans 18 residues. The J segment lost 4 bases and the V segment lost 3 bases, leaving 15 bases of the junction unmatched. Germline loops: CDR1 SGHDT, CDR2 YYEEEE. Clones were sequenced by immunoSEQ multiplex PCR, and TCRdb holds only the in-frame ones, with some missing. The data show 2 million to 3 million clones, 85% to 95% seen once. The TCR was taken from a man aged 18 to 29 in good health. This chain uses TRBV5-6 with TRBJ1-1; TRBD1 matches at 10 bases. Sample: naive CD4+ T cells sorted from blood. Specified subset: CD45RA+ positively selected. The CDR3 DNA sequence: TGTGCCAGCAGCTCCCTAGGGCCCGGGACAGGGGTTGGCACTGAAGCTTTCTTT. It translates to CASSSLGPGTGVGTEAFF.